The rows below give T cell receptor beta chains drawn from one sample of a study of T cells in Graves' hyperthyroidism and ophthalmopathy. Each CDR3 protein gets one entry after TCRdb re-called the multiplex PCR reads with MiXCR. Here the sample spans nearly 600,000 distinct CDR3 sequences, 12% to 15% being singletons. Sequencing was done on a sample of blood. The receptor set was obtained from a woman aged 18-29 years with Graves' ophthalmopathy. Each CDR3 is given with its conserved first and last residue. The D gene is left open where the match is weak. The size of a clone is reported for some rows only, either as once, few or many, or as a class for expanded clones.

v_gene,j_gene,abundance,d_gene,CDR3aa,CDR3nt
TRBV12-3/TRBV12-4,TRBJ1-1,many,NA,CASSLWDGEENTEAFF,TGTGCCAGCAGTTTATGGGACGGAGAAGAGAACACTGAAGCTTTCTTT
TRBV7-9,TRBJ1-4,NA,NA,CASSSPRGVTNEKLFF,TGTGCCAGCAGCTCCCCTAGGGGGGTGACTAATGAAAAACTGTTTTTT
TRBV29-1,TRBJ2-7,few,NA,CSVEGGVYRGEGYEQYF,TGCAGCGTTGAGGGGGGGGTTTACAGGGGGGAAGGCTACGAGCAGTACTTC
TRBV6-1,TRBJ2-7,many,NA,CASSETPRAVTNEQYF,TGTGCCAGCAGTGAAACCCCCAGGGCGGTCACTAACGAGCAGTACTTC
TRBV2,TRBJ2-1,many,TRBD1,CASSRRTGFGNEQFF,TGTGCCAGCAGTCGTCGGACAGGGTTTGGGAATGAGCAGTTCTTC
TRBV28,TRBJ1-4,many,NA,CASSPRTDNEKLFF,TGTGCCAGCAGTCCCCGGACTGATAATGAAAAACTGTTTTTT
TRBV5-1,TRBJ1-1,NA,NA,CASRRTGSEAFF,TGCGCCAGCAGGAGGACGGGTTCTGAAGCTTTCTTT
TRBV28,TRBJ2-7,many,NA,CASSLSGAYEQYF,TGTGCCAGCAGCTTGTCAGGGGCCTACGAGCAGTACTTC
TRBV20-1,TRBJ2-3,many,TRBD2,CSANRASGMTDTQYF,TGCAGTGCTAATCGTGCTAGCGGGATGACAGATACGCAGTATTTT
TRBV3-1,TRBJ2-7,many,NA,CASRSDGYEQYF,TGTGCCAGCAGATCGGACGGGTACGAGCAGTACTTC
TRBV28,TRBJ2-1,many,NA,CASSPIPRTGFEQFF,TGTGCCAGCAGTCCCATACCTCGGACCGGTTTTGAGCAGTTCTTC
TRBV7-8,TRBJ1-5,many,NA,CASSFGRVDNQPQHF,TGTGCCAGCAGCTTTGGCAGGGTGGACAATCAGCCCCAGCATTTT
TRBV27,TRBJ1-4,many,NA,CASSFLRRMDEKLFF,TGTGCCAGCAGTTTTTTAAGGAGGATGGATGAAAAACTGTTTTTT
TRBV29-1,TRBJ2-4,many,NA,CSVEANLAKNIQYF,TGCAGCGTTGAAGCGAACCTAGCCAAAAACATTCAGTACTTC
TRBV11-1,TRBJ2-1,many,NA,CASSLALTGGTPYNEQFF,TGTGCCAGCAGCTTAGCGCTTACCGGCGGGACACCCTACAATGAGCAGTTCTTC
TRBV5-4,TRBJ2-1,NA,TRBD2,CASSFFFGLAGGPYEQFF,TGTGCCAGCAGCTTTTTCTTTGGACTAGCGGGAGGGCCTTATGAGCAGTTCTTC
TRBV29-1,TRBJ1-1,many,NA,CSAWSGNTEAFF,TGCAGCGCCTGGAGCGGGAACACTGAAGCTTTCTTT
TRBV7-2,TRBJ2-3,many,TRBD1,CASSLSFGRGRTDTQYF,TGTGCCAGCAGCCTCTCCTTTGGCAGGGGGCGGACAGATACGCAGTATTTT
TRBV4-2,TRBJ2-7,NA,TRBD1,CASSQDTLRGGTYWDEQYF,TGTGCCAGCAGCCAAGATACCCTTAGAGGGGGCACGTATTGGGACGAGCAGTACTTC
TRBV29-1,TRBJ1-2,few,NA,CSVEDLSYGYTF,TGCAGCGTTGAAGACTTAAGTTATGGCTACACCTTC
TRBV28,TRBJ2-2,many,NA,CASSSPPQSGELFF,TGTGCCAGCAGTTCCCCCCCCCAGTCCGGGGAGCTGTTTTTT
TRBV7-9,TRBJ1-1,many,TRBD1,CASLGQGARNTEAFF,TGTGCCAGCCTCGGACAGGGGGCCAGGAACACTGAAGCTTTCTTT
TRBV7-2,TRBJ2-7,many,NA,CASSLTRGGTYEQYF,TGTGCCAGCAGCTTAACACGGGGCGGTACCTACGAGCAGTACTTC
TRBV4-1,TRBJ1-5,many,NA,CASSQVEYGTRNQPQHF,TGCGCCAGCAGCCAAGTGGAGTACGGGACACGAAATCAGCCCCAGCATTTT
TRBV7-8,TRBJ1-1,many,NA,CASSPGTYTEAFF,TGTGCCAGCAGCCCCGGGACATACACTGAGGCTTTCTTT
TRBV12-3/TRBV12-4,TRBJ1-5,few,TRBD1,CASSPMGTGGGNQPQHF,TGTGCCAGCAGTCCCATGGGGACAGGGGGAGGCAATCAGCCCCAGCATTTT
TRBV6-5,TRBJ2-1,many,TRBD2,CASSYSAGVYNEQFF,TGTGCCAGCAGTTACTCGGCGGGAGTATACAATGAGCAGTTCTTC
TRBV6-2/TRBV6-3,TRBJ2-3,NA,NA,CASRGGEPDTQYF,TGTGCCAGCAGGGGAGGAGAACCAGATACGCAGTATTTT
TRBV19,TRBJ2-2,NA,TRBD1,CATTTRGRGRNTGELFF,TGTGCCACTACAACCCGTGGCAGGGGGCGGAACACCGGGGAGCTGTTTTTT
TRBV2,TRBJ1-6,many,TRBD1,CASTLTGGLGSPLHF,TGTGCCAGCACGCTTACAGGGGGCTTGGGGTCACCCCTCCACTTT
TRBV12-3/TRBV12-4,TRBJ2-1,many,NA,CASTTQQDNEQFF,TGTGCCAGCACAACCCAGCAGGACAATGAGCAGTTCTTC
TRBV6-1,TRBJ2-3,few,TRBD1,CASSPRTGGEVLTDTQYF,TGTGCCAGCAGTCCGCGGACAGGGGGCGAGGTTTTAACAGATACGCAGTATTTT
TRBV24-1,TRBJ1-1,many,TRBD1,CATRDVQGVAFF,TGTGCCACCAGGGACGTACAGGGGGTAGCTTTCTTT
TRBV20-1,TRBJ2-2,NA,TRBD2,CSAPRVGLAGVGTGELFF,TGCAGTGCCCCGAGGGTCGGACTAGCGGGAGTTGGGACCGGGGAGCTGTTTTTT
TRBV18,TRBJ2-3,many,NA,CASSHPSTDTQYF,TGTGCCAGCTCACATCCTAGCACAGATACGCAGTATTTT
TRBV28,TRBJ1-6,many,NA,CASGTGSSPLHF,TGTGCCAGCGGAACAGGGAGCTCACCCCTCCACTTT
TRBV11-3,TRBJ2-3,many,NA,CASSADMTPKGHTDTQYF,TGTGCCAGCAGCGCGGATATGACACCCAAAGGACACACAGATACGCAGTATTTT
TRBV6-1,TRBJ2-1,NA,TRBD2,CASRPGTSGRNEQFF,TGTGCCAGCAGGCCCGGGACTAGCGGGAGAAATGAGCAGTTCTTC
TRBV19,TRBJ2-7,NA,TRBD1,CASSFIGTGVYEQYF,TGTGCCAGTAGTTTTATTGGGACAGGGGTCTACGAGCAGTACTTC
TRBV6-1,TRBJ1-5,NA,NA,CASSEEGGRGVPGWGQPQHF,TGTGCCAGCAGTGAAGAGGGGGGCAGGGGTGTGCCGGGGTGGGGTCAGCCCCAGCATTTT
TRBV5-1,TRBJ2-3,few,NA,CASMETDTQYF,TGCGCCAGTATGGAGACAGATACGCAGTATTTT
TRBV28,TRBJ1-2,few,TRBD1,CASNQDRGVYGYTF,TGTGCCAGCAACCAGGACAGGGGGGTCTATGGCTACACCTTC
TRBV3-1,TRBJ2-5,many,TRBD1,CASSQSTGHETQYF,TGTGCCAGCAGCCAATCGACAGGGCACGAGACCCAGTACTTC
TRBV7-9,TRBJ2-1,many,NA,CASIPVGVYGWQFF,TGTGCCAGCATCCCGGTGGGAGTATATGGGTGGCAGTTCTTC
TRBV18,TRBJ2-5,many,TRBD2,CASSPAGLGGETQYF,TGTGCCAGCTCACCCGCGGGACTAGGGGGAGAGACCCAGTACTTC
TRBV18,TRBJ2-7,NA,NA,CASSPPNPGKYEQYF,TGTGCCAGCTCACCACCGAACCCGGGAAAATACGAGCAGTACTTC
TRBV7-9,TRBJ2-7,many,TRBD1,CASSSGTGGLGLSYEQYF,TGTGCCAGCAGCTCCGGGACAGGGGGATTGGGGCTTTCCTACGAGCAGTACTTC
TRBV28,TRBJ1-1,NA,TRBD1,CASSSQKTGSMNTEAFF,TGTGCCAGCAGTTCCCAAAAGACAGGGTCAATGAACACTGAAGCTTTCTTT
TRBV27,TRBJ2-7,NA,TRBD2,CASSSGGAGGFEQYF,TGTGCCAGCAGTTCGGGAGGGGCGGGCGGGTTCGAGCAGTACTTC
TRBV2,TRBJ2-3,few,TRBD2,CAISETERLQGREPDTQYF,TGTGCCATCAGTGAGACCGAGCGGTTACAAGGGCGGGAGCCAGATACGCAGTATTTT